The clone carrying this TCR beta chain came up a few times. CD8 memory cells included CD45RO+ cells plus CCR7-negative CD45RA+ TemRA cells. The data belong to a study of shared clonotypes between healthy human individuals. Study as a whole: Three plates each covered CD4 naive and memory; CD8 naive two, CD8 memory one.

Sorted subsets were amplified in replicate PCRs using around 220 ng DNA, approximately 30,000 T cell genomes. Only in-frame clones appear in the TCRdb table, and some are missing; sequencing was by immunoSEQ multiplex PCR. The table includes approximately 100,000 clones, about 70% detected once. The sequenced material came from memory CD8+ T cells sorted from blood. Noted subset: CD45RO+ cells pooled with CCR7-negative TemRA cells. The sequence derives from a woman aged 25-40 years in good health.

As DNA, the CDR3 is TGTGCCAGCAGCTTGATCCTCCATGGCTACACCTTC. Encoded protein: CASSLILHGYTF. This chain connects TRBV5-6 to TRBJ1-2; D is ambiguous. Germline CDR1 reads SGHDT; CDR2 reads YYEEEE. The ends were cut back, 1 base at V and 6 bases at J, with 7 bases in the middle. This CDR3 is built from 12 residues.